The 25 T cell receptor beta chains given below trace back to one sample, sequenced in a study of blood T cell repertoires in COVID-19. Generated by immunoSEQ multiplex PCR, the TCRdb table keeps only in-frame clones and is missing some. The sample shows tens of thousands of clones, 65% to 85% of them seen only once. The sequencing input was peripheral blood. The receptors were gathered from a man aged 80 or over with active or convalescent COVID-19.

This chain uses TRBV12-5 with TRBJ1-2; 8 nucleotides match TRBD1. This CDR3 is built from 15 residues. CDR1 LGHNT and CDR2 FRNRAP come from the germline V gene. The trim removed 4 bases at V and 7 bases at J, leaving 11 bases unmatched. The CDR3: CASGSLGQGFSGYTF. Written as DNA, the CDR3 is TGTGCTAGTGGTTCCCTCGGACAGGGATTTTCTGGCTACACCTTC.

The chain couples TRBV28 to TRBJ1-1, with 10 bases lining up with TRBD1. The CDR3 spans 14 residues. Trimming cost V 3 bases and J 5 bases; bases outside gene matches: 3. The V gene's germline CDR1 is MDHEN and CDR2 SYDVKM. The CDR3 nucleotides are TGTGCCAGCAGTTTGACAGGGGGCCGGACTGAAGCTTTCTTT. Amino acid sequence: CASSLTGGRTEAFF.

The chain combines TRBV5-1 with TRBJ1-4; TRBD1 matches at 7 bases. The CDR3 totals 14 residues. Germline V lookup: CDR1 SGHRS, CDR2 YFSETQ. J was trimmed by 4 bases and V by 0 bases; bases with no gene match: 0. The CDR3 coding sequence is TGCGCCAGCAGCTTGGGGGACAGTAATGAAAAACTGTTTTTT. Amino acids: CASSLGDSNEKLFF.

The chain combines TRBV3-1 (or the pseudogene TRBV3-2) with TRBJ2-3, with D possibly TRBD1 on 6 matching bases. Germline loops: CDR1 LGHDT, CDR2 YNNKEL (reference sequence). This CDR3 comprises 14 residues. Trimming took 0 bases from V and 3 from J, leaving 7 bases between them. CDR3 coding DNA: TGTGCCAGCAGCCAAGAACAGGGAACAGATACGCAGTATTTT. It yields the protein CASSQEQGTDTQYF.

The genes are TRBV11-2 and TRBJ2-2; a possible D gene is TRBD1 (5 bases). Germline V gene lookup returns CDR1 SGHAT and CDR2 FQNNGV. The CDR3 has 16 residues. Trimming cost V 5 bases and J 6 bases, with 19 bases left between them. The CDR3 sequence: CASSPIASRGAGELFF. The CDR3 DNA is TGTGCCAGCAGCCCTATAGCTTCTAGGGGCGCCGGGGAGCTGTTTTTT.

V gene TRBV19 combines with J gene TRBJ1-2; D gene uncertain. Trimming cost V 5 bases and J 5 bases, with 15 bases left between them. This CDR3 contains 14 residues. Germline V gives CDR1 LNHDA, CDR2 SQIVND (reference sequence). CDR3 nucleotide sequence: TGTGCCAGTAGTCCTGACTTCACGGGGTATGGCTACACCTTC. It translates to CASSPDFTGYGYTF.

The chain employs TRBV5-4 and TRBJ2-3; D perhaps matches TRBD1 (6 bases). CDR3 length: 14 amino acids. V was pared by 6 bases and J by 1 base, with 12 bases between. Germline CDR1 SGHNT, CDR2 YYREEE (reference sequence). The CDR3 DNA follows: TGTGCCAGCACCTTCGAGGGGGGCACAGATACGCAGTATTTT. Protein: CASTFEGGTDTQYF.

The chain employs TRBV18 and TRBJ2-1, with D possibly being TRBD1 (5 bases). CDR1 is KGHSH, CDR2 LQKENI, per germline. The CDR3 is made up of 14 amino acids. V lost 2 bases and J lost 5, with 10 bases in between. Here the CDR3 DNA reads TGTGCCAGCTCACCATGGGGCAGCAACAATGAGCAGTTCTTC. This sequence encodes CASSPWGSNNEQFF.

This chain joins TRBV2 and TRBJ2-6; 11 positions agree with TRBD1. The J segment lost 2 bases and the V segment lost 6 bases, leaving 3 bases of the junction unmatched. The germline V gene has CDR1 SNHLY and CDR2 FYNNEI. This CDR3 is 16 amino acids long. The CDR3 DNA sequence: TGTGCCAGCAGCCGGGACAGGGGGGCTGGGGCCAACGTCCTGACTTTC. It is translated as CASSRDRGAGANVLTF.

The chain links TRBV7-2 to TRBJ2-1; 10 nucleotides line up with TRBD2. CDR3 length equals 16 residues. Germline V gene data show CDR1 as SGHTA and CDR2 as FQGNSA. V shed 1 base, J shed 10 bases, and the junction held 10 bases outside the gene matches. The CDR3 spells CASSLGSGRTMGEQFF. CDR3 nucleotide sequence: TGTGCCAGCAGCTTAGGTAGCGGGAGGACGATGGGGGAGCAGTTCTTC.

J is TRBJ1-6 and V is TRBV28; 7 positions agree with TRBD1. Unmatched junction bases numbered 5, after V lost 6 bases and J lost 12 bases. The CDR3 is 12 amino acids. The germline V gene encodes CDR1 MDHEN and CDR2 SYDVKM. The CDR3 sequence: CASSLGQIPLHF. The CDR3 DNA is TGTGCCAGCAGCCTGGGACAGATACCCCTCCACTTT.

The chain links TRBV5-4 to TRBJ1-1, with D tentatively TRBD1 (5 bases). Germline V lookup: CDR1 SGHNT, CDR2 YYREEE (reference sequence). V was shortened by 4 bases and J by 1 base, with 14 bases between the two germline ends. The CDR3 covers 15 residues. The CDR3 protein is CASSTGQSRNTEAFF. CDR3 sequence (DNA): TGTGCCAGCAGCACTGGACAATCTCGGAACACTGAAGCTTTCTTT.

CDR3 amino acids: CASSPSGQSNTIYF. In nucleotides, the CDR3 is TGTGCCAGCTCACCATCAGGACAGTCGAACACCATATATTTT. The gene calls are TRBV18 and TRBJ1-3; maybe TRBD1 (6 bases). Germline assignment: CDR1 KGHSH and CDR2 LQKENI. This CDR3 comprises 14 residues. The germline V and J ends were trimmed by 2 bases and 7 bases, with 12 bases remaining between them.

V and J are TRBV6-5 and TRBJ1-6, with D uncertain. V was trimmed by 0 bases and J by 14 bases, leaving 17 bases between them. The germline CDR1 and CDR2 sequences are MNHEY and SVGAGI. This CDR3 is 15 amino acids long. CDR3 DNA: TGTGCCAGCAGTTACTCGACCCTTCCGGTCGGGGCCCTCCACTTT. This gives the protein CASSYSTLPVGALHF.

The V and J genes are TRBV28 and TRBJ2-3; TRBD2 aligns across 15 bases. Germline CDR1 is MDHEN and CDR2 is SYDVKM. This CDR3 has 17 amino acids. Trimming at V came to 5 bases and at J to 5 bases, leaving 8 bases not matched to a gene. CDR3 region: CASSPSRTSGGVDTQYF. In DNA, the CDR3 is TGTGCCAGCAGTCCCTCCCGGACTAGCGGGGGGGTAGATACGCAGTATTTT.

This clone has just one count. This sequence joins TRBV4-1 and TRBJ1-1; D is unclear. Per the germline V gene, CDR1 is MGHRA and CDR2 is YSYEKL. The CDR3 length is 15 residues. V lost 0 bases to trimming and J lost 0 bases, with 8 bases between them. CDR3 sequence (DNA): TGCGCCAGCAGCCAAGAGTACAGTCTGAACACTGAAGCTTTCTTT. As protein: CASSQEYSLNTEAFF.

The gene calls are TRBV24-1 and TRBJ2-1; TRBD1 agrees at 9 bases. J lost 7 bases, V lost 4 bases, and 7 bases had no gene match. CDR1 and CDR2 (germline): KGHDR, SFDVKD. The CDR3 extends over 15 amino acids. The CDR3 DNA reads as TGTGCCACCAGTGACCCGGGACAGGGAAATAATGAGCAGTTCTTC. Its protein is CATSDPGQGNNEQFF.

CDR3 DNA: TGTGCCAGCAGTTCCTCCTCGGGGAGTAGGAATTCACCCCTCCACTTT. Its protein product is CASSSSSGSRNSPLHF. J is TRBJ1-6 and V is TRBV27; no clear D. Trimming removed 4 bases at V and 7 bases at J, with 17 bases between. This CDR3 spans 16 amino acids. CDR1 is MNHEY, CDR2 SMNVEV, per germline (reference sequence).

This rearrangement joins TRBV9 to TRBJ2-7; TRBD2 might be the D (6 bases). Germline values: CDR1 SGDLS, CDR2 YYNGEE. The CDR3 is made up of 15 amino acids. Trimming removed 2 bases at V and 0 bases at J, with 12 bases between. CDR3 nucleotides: TGTGCCAGCAGCGTTCGCGGGGAGAGCTCCTACGAGCAGTACTTC. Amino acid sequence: CASSVRGESSYEQYF.

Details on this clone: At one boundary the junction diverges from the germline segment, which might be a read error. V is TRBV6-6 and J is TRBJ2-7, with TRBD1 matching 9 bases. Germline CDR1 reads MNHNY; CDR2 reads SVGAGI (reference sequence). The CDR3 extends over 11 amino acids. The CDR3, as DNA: TGTGCCAGCAGGACAACAGGGGGCACCCACTTC. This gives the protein CASRTTGGTHF.

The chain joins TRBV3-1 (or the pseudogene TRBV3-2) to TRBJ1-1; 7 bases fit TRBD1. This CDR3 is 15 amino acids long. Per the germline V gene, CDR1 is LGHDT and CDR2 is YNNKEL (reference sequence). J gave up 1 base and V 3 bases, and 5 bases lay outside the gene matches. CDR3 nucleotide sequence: TGTGCCAGCAGCCAGGACCGGACAGGGAACACTGAAGCTTTCTTT. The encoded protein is CASSQDRTGNTEAFF.

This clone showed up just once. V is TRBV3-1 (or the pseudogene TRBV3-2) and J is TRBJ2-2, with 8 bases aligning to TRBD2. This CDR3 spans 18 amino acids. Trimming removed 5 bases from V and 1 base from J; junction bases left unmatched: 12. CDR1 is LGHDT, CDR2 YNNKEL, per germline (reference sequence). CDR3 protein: CASSGSDGRAKNTGELFF. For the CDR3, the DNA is TGTGCCAGCAGCGGCAGCGACGGGAGGGCCAAGAACACCGGGGAGCTGTTTTTT.

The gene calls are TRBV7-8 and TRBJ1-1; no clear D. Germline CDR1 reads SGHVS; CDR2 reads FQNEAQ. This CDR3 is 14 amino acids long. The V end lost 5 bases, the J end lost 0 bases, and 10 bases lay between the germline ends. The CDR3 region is CASSVQRMNTEAFF. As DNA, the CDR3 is TGTGCCAGCAGCGTACAGAGAATGAACACTGAAGCTTTCTTT.

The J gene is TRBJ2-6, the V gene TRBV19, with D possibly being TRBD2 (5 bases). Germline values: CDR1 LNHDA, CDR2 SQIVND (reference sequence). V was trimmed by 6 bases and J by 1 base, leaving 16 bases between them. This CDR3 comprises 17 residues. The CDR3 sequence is CASSSRGSGSGANVLTF. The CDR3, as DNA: TGTGCCAGTAGCTCTCGGGGTTCGGGGTCTGGGGCCAACGTCCTGACTTTC.

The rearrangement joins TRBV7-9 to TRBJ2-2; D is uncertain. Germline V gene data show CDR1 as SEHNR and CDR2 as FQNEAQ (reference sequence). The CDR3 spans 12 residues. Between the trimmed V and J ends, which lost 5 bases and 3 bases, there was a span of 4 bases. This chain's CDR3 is CASSQYTGELFF. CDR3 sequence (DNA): TGTGCCAGCAGCCAGTACACCGGGGAGCTGTTTTTT.